The TCR beta chain under discussion was sequenced for a study of Tregs in tolerant kidney transplant recipients. Study findings and constraints: Biological reproducibility was not directly addressed in this study.

CD4+CD25+CD127- Tregs, CD4+CD25- non-Tregs, CD4 and CD8 cells were sorted. TCRdb's table, derived via immunoSEQ multiplex PCR, lists solely in-frame clones and lacks some. Among roughly 70,000 clones listed, about 83% were seen once. CDR3 length: 12 amino acids. Trimming shortened V by 6 bases and J by 6 bases, and 10 bases separated the two germline ends. Germline V gene sequence: CDR1 WSHSY, CDR2 SAAADI. On this clone: The antigen remains undetermined.

The rearrangement joins TRBV10-2 to TRBJ2-3; no clear D gene. The sequenced material came from CD4+ T cells from blood. The sequence came from a human donor in good health. In DNA, the CDR3 is TGCGCCAGCAGGACCGCCGGGGATACGCAGTATTTT. This codes for CASRTAGDTQYF.